The 4 T cell receptor beta chains reported below all come from one sample, sequenced in a study of cytomegalovirus exposure and HLA in healthy donors. This table comes from immunoSEQ multiplex PCR, and its TCRdb copy is limited to in-frame clones, with some not included. Here the sample spans 100,000 or so clones, about 85% being singletons. The sequenced material came from PBMCs. The receptors here all came from a woman aged 18 to 35 in good health and CMV-seropositive.

This chain links TRBV5-5 with TRBJ1-5, with TRBD1 identical over 9 bases. There are 14 residues in the CDR3. The trim removed 3 bases at V and 7 bases at J, leaving 5 bases unmatched. The germline gives CDR1 SGHKS, CDR2 YYEKEE (reference sequence). Here the CDR3 DNA reads TGTGCCAGCAGCTCGACAGGGGGGCACCAGCCCCAGCATTTT. Translation gives CASSSTGGHQPQHF.

The chain has TRBV5-4 and TRBJ1-5, with TRBD1 as a possible D gene (5 bases). With 0 bases removed from V and 5 bases from J, the gap between germline ends came to 12 bases. The CDR3 covers 15 residues. Germline values: CDR1 SGHNT, CDR2 YYREEE (reference sequence). The CDR3 nucleotides are TGTGCCAGCAGCTTGGGGGGGGATAGGCATCAGCCCCAGCATTTT. Residues: CASSLGGDRHQPQHF. Full variable domain (remainder filled in from reference TRBV5-4 and TRBJ1-5): ETGVTQSPTHLIKTRGQQVTLRCSSQSGHNTVSWYQQALGQGPQFIFQYYREEENGRGNFPPRFSGLQFPNYSSELNVNALELDDSALYLCASSLGGDRHQPQHFGDGTRLSIL.

DNA of the CDR3: TGTGCCAGCAGCTCGGTGAGGAGACAGGGGCGGTCAACTAATGAAAAACTGTTTTTT. Its protein is CASSSVRRQGRSTNEKLFF. The rearrangement links TRBV11-2 to TRBJ1-4; 8 bases map to TRBD1. Trimming cost V 4 bases and J 0 bases; bases outside gene matches: 13. This CDR3 spans 19 amino acids. The germline gives CDR1 SGHAT, CDR2 FQNNGV.

This clone occurred a few times. The V and J genes are TRBV7-9 and TRBJ2-2; D is undetermined. This CDR3 has 15 residues. Germline V lookup: CDR1 SEHNR, CDR2 FQNEAQ (reference sequence). With 1 base removed from V and 1 base from J, the gap between germline ends came to 7 bases. In nucleotides, the CDR3 is TGTGCCAGCAGCTTAGATTCGGGGAACACCGGGGAGCTGTTTTTT. Amino acid sequence: CASSLDSGNTGELFF. Combining the CDR3 with reference TRBV7-9 and TRBJ2-2 gives the whole variable domain DTGVSQNPRHKITKRGQNVTFRCDPISEHNRLYWYRQTLGQGPEFLTYFQNEAQLEKSRLLSDRFSAERPKGSFSTLEIQRTEQGDSAMYLCASSLDSGNTGELFFGEGSRLTVL.